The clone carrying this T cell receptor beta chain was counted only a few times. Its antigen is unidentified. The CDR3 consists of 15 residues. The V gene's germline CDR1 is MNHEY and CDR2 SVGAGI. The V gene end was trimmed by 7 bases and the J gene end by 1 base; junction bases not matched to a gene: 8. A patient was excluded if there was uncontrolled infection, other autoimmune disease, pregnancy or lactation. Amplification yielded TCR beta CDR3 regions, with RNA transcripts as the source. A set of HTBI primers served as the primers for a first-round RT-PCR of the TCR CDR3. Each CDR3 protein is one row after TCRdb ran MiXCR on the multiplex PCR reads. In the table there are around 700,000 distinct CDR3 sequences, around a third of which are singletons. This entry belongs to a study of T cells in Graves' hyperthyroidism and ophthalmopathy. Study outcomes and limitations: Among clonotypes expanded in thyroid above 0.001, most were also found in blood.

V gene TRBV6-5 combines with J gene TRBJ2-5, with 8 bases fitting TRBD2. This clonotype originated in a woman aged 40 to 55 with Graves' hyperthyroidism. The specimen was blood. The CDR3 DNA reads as TGTGCCAGCACACAATCTAGCGGGCTCCAAGAGACCCAGTACTTC. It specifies CASTQSSGLQETQYF.